A selection of T cell receptor beta chains follows, all from one sample in a study of CD8+ T cells in alopecia areata. Measured with immunoSEQ multiplex PCR; TCRdb has only the in-frame clones, and not every one. The table records about 110,000 clones, approximately 61% of them present only once. The sample consisted of NKG2D-low CD8+ T cells sorted from blood. These receptors were taken from a human donor with alopecia areata. The CDR3 runs from the conserved cysteine through the conserved F or W. D genes are given only for firm matches. Some rows mark clone size as missing; the rest say once, few, many or name a class of expanded clone.

D gene	clone size	V gene	J gene	CDR3 protein	CDR3 DNA
TRBD1	NA	TRBV13	TRBJ2-7	CASSLPGQGSREQYF	TGTGCCAGCAGCCTACCGGGACAGGGGTCGCGGGAGCAGTACTTC
NA	NA	TRBV12-5	TRBJ2-1	CASGWGHPGEQFF	TGTGCTAGTGGCTGGGGCCACCCTGGGGAGCAGTTCTTC
NA	many	TRBV5-1	TRBJ1-1	CASSLVPDHTEAFF	TGCGCCAGCAGCTTGGTTCCGGACCATACTGAAGCTTTCTTT
NA	NA	TRBV19	TRBJ2-6	CASSIGFTDSGANVLTF	TGTGCCAGTAGTATTGGGTTCACAGACTCTGGGGCCAACGTCCTGACTTTC
NA	NA	TRBV29-1	TRBJ2-7	CSVETGKPYEQYF	TGCAGCGTTGAGACAGGCAAGCCCTACGAGCAGTACTTC
NA	NA	TRBV27	TRBJ1-1	CASSFGQTNTEAFF	TGTGCCAGCAGTTTCGGGCAGACGAACACTGAAGCTTTCTTT
TRBD1	NA	TRBV29-1	TRBJ2-7	CSVDGWPGGFYEQYF	TGCAGCGTTGACGGGTGGCCAGGGGGCTTCTACGAGCAGTACTTC
TRBD2	NA	TRBV5-6	TRBJ2-3	CASSLAATSGDTDTQYF	TGTGCCAGCAGCTTGGCTGCGACTAGCGGTGACACAGATACGCAGTATTTT
NA	few	TRBV6-5	TRBJ2-7	CASRDGPHESEQYF	TGTGCCAGCAGGGATGGCCCCCATGAAAGCGAGCAGTACTTC
TRBD1	NA	TRBV11-2	TRBJ2-5	CASSLWDRGQETQYF	TGTGCCAGCAGCTTATGGGACAGGGGGCAAGAGACCCAGTACTTC
NA	NA	TRBV7-7	TRBJ2-5	CASSPTVMETQYF	TGTGCTAGCAGCCCGACAGTGATGGAGACCCAGTACTTC
NA	NA	TRBV27	TRBJ2-5	CASSLVGDQETQYF	TGTGCCAGCAGTCTTGTGGGAGATCAAGAGACCCAGTACTTC
NA	NA	TRBV27	TRBJ2-5	CASSGRGYQETQYF	TGTGCCAGTTCTGGACGGGGCTATCAAGAGACCCAGTACTTC
NA	NA	TRBV28	TRBJ2-2	CASIPRRGKHNTGELFF	TGTGCCAGCATCCCTAGGAGGGGGAAACACAACACCGGGGAGCTGTTTTTT
TRBD2	NA	TRBV28	TRBJ2-5	CASKGPGGPWETQYF	TGTGCCAGCAAGGGCCCGGGAGGGCCCTGGGAGACCCAGTACTTC
NA	NA	TRBV12-5	TRBJ2-7	CASGLVAVGGEGYEQYF	TGTGCTAGTGGTTTGGTTGCTGTGGGCGGGGAAGGCTACGAGCAGTACTTC
NA	NA	TRBV19	TRBJ2-1	CASSNGQWNEQFF	TGTGCCAGTAGTAATGGACAATGGAATGAGCAGTTCTTC
NA	few	TRBV28	TRBJ2-1	CASSLGVASGEQFF	TGTGCCAGCAGCTTGGGGGTAGCTTCGGGGGAGCAGTTCTTC
TRBD2	NA	TRBV27	TRBJ2-5	CASLLSGRSQETQYF	TGTGCCAGCTTATTAAGCGGGAGGTCACAGGAGACCCAGTACTTC
NA	NA	TRBV27	TRBJ1-5	CASSLYTDQPQHF	TGTGCCAGCAGTTTATATACGGATCAGCCCCAGCATTTT
NA	NA	TRBV5-6	TRBJ2-1	CASSLPDNEQFF	TGTGCCAGCAGCTTGCCCGACAATGAGCAGTTCTTC
NA	NA	TRBV12-5	TRBJ1-2	CASGPEGDGYTF	TGTGCTAGTGGTCCGGAGGGGGACGGCTACACCTTC
NA	NA	TRBV6-6	TRBJ1-1	CASSYSGGQDTEAFF	TGTGCCAGCAGTTACTCGGGGGGGCAGGACACTGAAGCTTTCTTT
NA	NA	TRBV7-9	TRBJ2-5	CASSLDVGMTDKETQYF	TGTGCCAGCAGCTTAGATGTTGGGATGACGGACAAAGAGACCCAGTACTTC
NA	NA	TRBV7-9	TRBJ2-7	CASSWPSDEQYF	TGTGCCAGCAGCTGGCCTAGCGACGAGCAGTACTTC
NA	NA	TRBV27	TRBJ1-5	CASSLAYSNQPQHF	TGTGCCAGCAGTTTAGCTTATAGCAATCAGCCCCAGCATTTT
TRBD1	once	TRBV9	TRBJ2-1	CASNPTGSYNEQFF	TGTGCCAGCAACCCGACAGGGTCCTACAATGAGCAGTTCTTC
NA	NA	TRBV29-1	TRBJ1-1	CSVGTTDRKNTEAFF	TGCAGCGTTGGGACCACAGACAGGAAAAACACTGAAGCTTTCTTT
NA	NA	TRBV27	TRBJ2-7	CASSSPRVYEQYF	TGTGCCAGCAGTTCACCCAGGGTCTACGAGCAGTACTTC
TRBD1	NA	TRBV13	TRBJ2-1	CASSHPGQGGYNEQFF	TGTGCCAGCAGCCACCCGGGACAGGGGGGGTACAATGAGCAGTTCTTC
NA	NA	TRBV7-3	TRBJ2-5	CASSLTGGVQETQYF	TGTGCCAGCAGCTTAACTGGGGGAGTCCAAGAGACCCAGTACTTC
NA	NA	TRBV20-1	TRBJ2-1	CSAYNEQFF	TGCAGTGCCTACAATGAGCAGTTCTTC